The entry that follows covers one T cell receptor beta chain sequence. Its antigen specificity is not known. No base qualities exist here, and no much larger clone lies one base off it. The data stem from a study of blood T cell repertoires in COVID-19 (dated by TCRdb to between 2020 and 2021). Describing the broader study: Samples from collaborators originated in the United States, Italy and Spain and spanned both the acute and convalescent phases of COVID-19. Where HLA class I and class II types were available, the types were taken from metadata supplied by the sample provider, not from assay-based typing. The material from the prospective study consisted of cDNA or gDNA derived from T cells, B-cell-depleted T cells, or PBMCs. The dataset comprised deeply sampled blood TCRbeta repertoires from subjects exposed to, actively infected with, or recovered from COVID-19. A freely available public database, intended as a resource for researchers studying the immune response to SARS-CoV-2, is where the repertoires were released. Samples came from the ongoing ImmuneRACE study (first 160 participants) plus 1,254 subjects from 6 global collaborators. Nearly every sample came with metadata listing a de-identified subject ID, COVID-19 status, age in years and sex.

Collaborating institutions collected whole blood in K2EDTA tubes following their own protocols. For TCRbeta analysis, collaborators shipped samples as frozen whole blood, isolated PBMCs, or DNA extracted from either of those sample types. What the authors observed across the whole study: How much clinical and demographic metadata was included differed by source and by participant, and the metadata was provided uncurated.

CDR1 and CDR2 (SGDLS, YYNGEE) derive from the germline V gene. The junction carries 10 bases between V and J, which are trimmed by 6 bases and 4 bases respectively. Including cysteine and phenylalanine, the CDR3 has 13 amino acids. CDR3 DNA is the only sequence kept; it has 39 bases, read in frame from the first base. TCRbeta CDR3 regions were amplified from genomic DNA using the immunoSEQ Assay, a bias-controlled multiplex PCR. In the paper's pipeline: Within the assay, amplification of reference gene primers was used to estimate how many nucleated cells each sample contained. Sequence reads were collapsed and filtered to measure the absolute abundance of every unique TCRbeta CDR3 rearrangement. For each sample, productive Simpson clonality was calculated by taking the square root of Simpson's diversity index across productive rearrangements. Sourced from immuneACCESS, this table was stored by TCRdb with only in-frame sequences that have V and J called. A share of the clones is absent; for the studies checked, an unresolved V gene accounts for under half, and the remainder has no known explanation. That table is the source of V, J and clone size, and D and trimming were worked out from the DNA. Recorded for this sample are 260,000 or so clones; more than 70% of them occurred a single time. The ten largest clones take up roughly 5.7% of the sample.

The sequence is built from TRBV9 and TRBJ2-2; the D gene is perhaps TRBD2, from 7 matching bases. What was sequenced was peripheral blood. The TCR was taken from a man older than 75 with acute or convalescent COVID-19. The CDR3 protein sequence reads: CASTGGPTGELFF. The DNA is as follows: TGTGCCAGCACGGGGGGCCCCACCGGGGAGCTGTTTTTT.